These T cell receptor beta chains were read from a single sample in a study of Graves' ophthalmopathy and Graves' hyperthyroidism. MiXCR was run by TCRdb on the multiplex PCR reads, yielding one entry per CDR3 protein. The sample yields around 1.1 million distinct CDR3 sequences, roughly 35% seen once. The specimen was peripheral blood or thyroid tissue (not recorded which). Receptors originate from an adult man with Graves' hyperthyroidism. Both conserved end residues are part of each CDR3. The D gene is left open where the match is weak.

j_gene: TRBJ1-2; v_gene: TRBV19; d_gene: NA; len: 13; CDR3aa: CASSIPPLDGYTF
j_gene: TRBJ2-6; v_gene: TRBV29-1; d_gene: NA; len: 13; CDR3aa: CSVELVGANVLTF
j_gene: TRBJ1-6; v_gene: TRBV10-3; d_gene: TRBD1; len: 14; CDR3aa: CAIRLGQGASPLHF
j_gene: TRBJ1-5; v_gene: TRBV7-2; d_gene: TRBD1; len: 13; CDR3aa: CASSRTGPQPQHF
j_gene: TRBJ1-2; v_gene: TRBV6-1; d_gene: TRBD1; len: 15; CDR3aa: CASSEAGRTGAGYTF
j_gene: TRBJ2-7; v_gene: TRBV29-1; d_gene: NA; len: 10; CDR3aa: CSSVGAEQYF
j_gene: TRBJ1-1; v_gene: TRBV30; d_gene: NA; len: 13; CDR3aa: CAWSMTVNTEAFF
j_gene: TRBJ2-2; v_gene: TRBV7-2; d_gene: TRBD2; len: 17; CDR3aa: CASTNGAASGVTGELFF
j_gene: NA; v_gene: TRBV5-4; d_gene: TRBD1; len: 15; CDR3aa: CASSSTGTGEYEQYF
j_gene: TRBJ2-2; v_gene: TRBV5-4; d_gene: NA; len: 14; CDR3aa: CASSLYVSTGELFF
j_gene: TRBJ2-7; v_gene: TRBV20-1; d_gene: TRBD1; len: 14; CDR3aa: CSARDIGTGYEQYF
j_gene: TRBJ1-6; v_gene: TRBV12-3/TRBV12-4; d_gene: TRBD1; len: 13; CDR3aa: CASSGQNNSPLHF
j_gene: TRBJ1-5; v_gene: TRBV19; d_gene: NA; len: 12; CDR3aa: CASYYGNQPQHF
j_gene: TRBJ1-5; v_gene: TRBV12-3/TRBV12-4; d_gene: TRBD1; len: 17; CDR3aa: CASRITGGQEGNQPQHF
j_gene: TRBJ2-5; v_gene: TRBV25-1; d_gene: TRBD2; len: 14; CDR3aa: CASSGGGQQETQYF
j_gene: TRBJ2-2; v_gene: TRBV11-2; d_gene: TRBD2; len: 19; CDR3aa: CASSPGTSGRYGGTGELFF
j_gene: TRBJ1-1; v_gene: TRBV9; d_gene: TRBD1; len: 16; CDR3aa: CASSVDPGTVNTEAFF